Shown below are 23 T cell receptor beta chains from a single sample sequenced in a study of blood T cells in healthy people across ages. A sample-barcoded 5' primer and a J-beta primer mix were used in a second PCR of roughly 7 to 11 cycles. In TCRdb, the 5' RACE reads were re-called with MiXCR into one record per CDR3 protein. The sample lists more than 1.4 million distinct CDR3 sequences, 42% occurring once. Sequencing was performed on blood. Receptors were obtained from a woman between 18 and 29 years old in good health.

This sequence joins TRBV6-2 or TRBV6-3 and TRBJ2-3; TRBD1 might be the D (7 bases). Trimming cost V 4 bases and J 1 base, with 12 bases left between them. CDR3 length: 15 amino acids. The germline gives CDR1 MNHEY, CDR2 SVGEGT. CDR3 amino acids: CASSWQGEGTDTQYF. CDR3 nucleotide sequence: TGTGCCAGCAGTTGGCAGGGGGAGGGCACAGATACGCAGTATTTT.

This clonotype occurred a few times. The chain uses TRBV4-1 and TRBJ2-7; 7 bases agree with TRBD1. The CDR3 is 17 amino acids. The germline V gene has CDR1 MGHRA and CDR2 YSYEKL. V dropped 0 bases and J dropped 1; count of bases not matched to a gene: 9. CDR3 region: CASSQDTGDSLSYEQYF. For the CDR3, the DNA is TGCGCCAGCAGCCAAGATACCGGGGACAGCCTTTCCTACGAGCAGTACTTC.

This clonotype was observed a few times. This chain connects TRBV20-1 to TRBJ2-7; D is unclear. The CDR3 covers 14 residues. Germline V CDR1 and CDR2: DFQATT, SNEGSKA (reference sequence). V was pared by 0 bases and J by 7 bases, with 16 bases between. As DNA, the CDR3 is TGCAGTGCTAGAGATGGGAAGCCTACTCCTGAGCAGTACTTC. This sequence encodes CSARDGKPTPEQYF.

V is TRBV3-1 and J is TRBJ1-5; D unresolved. The CDR3 is 15 amino acids. The V gene's germline CDR1 is LGHDT and CDR2 YNNKEL (reference sequence). The germline V and J ends were trimmed by 1 base and 2 bases, with 9 bases remaining between them. The CDR3 loop is CASSQVSAGNQPQHF. Written as DNA, the CDR3 is TGTGCCAGCAGCCAAGTATCGGCGGGCAATCAGCCCCAGCATTTT.

This clonotype was counted only a few times. V gene TRBV7-6 combines with J gene TRBJ2-1; 9 bases are a match to TRBD2. The V gene end was trimmed by 4 bases and the J gene end by 0 bases; junction bases not matched to a gene: 7. This CDR3 is 17 amino acids long. Germline V gives CDR1 SGHVS, CDR2 FNYEAQ. The CDR3: CASSWGLAVSSYNEQFF. DNA for the CDR3: TGTGCCAGCAGCTGGGGACTAGCTGTGAGCTCCTACAATGAGCAGTTCTTC.

This clonotype showed up just a few times. The J gene is TRBJ1-1, the V gene TRBV7-2; perhaps TRBD1 as D (5 bases). The CDR3 sequence is 15 residues long. Trimming took off 5 bases at V and 0 bases at J, with 13 bases between the two ends. The germline CDR1 and CDR2 sequences are SGHTA and FQGNSA. For the CDR3, the DNA is TGTGCCAGCAGCCCAGGAGACAGATTGAACACTGAAGCTTTCTTT. Translation: CASSPGDRLNTEAFF.

Only a few counts were recorded for this clonotype. V gene TRBV27 combines with J gene TRBJ2-3; 8 bases agree with TRBD2. V was pared by 4 bases and J by 5 bases, with 11 bases of the junction left unmatched. Germline loops: CDR1 MNHEY, CDR2 SMNVEV (reference sequence). The CDR3 is 16 residues long. The CDR3 reads CASSSPNGGAGDTQYF. DNA of the CDR3: TGTGCCAGCAGTTCCCCCAACGGGGGGGCCGGAGATACGCAGTATTTT.

V usage is TRBV6-1 and J usage is TRBJ1-4; D is unresolved. CDR1 and CDR2 (germline): MNHNS, SASEGT. The CDR3 covers 14 residues. The ends were cut back, 6 bases at V and 1 base at J, with 9 bases in the middle. This chain's CDR3 is CASRVDGTNEKLFF. The CDR3 bases are TGTGCCAGCAGGGTGGACGGAACTAATGAAAAACTGTTTTTT.

The chain uses TRBV5-1 and TRBJ2-7; tentatively, D is TRBD1 or TRBD2 (6 bases each). Trimming pared 4 bases from V and 7 bases from J, leaving 27 bases between. This CDR3 is 17 amino acids long. Germline assignment: CDR1 SGHRS and CDR2 YFSETQ. The CDR3 loop is CASSLRSGAITYVEQYF. CDR3 DNA sequence: TGCGCCAGCAGCCTCCGTTCGGGGGCCATCACTTACGTGGAGCAGTACTTC.

This clonotype was seen a few times. This rearrangement joins TRBV6-5 to TRBJ1-2; TRBD1 is a possible D gene (6 bases). The germline CDR1 and CDR2 sequences are MNHEY and SVGAGI. The CDR3 is 15 residues long. Between the trimmed V and J ends, which lost 5 bases and 8 bases, there was a span of 21 bases. The CDR3 sequence: CASSRQGRGPHGYTF. As DNA, the CDR3 is TGTGCCAGCAGTCGACAAGGCAGGGGCCCCCACGGCTACACCTTC.

V and J are TRBV2 and TRBJ2-1; 9 nucleotides line up with TRBD1. CDR1 is SNHLY and CDR2 is FYNNEI in the germline V gene. J gave up 9 bases and V 6 bases, and 9 bases lay outside the gene matches. The CDR3 contains 14 residues. CDR3 sequence: CASSDPGQGVEQFF. The CDR3 DNA sequence: TGTGCCAGCAGCGATCCGGGACAGGGAGTTGAGCAGTTCTTC. The variable domain in full, completed from reference TRBV2 and TRBJ2-1, reads EPEVTQTPSHQVTQMGQEVILRCVPISNHLYFYWYRQILGQKVEFLVSFYNNEISEKSEIFDDQFSVERPDGSNFTLKIRSTKLEDSAMYFCASSDPGQGVEQFFGPGTRLTVL.

A few counts support this clonotype. The DNA of the CDR3 is TGCAGTGCTAGAAATAGCGGCCATTCGAGCACAGATACGCAGTATTTT. It codes for CSARNSGHSSTDTQYF. The chain recombines TRBV20-1 with TRBJ2-3; D possibly corresponds to TRBD2 (6 bases). The CDR3 consists of 16 residues. Germline CDR1 reads DFQATT; CDR2 reads SNEGSKA (reference sequence). Deletions cut 2 bases from V and 0 bases from J, with 15 bases between.

This clonotype was observed a handful of times. The chain combines TRBV6-5 with TRBJ1-3; D gene ambiguous. The CDR3 spans 12 residues. With 8 bases removed from V and 4 bases from J, the gap between germline ends came to 9 bases. Germline CDR1 reads MNHEY; CDR2 reads SVGAGI. The CDR3 loop is CASGSLGNTIYF. CDR3 nucleotide sequence: TGTGCCAGCGGTTCACTGGGAAACACCATATATTTT.

The chain has TRBV24-1 and TRBJ2-2; D possibly matches TRBD1 or TRBD2 (6 bases each). The CDR3 has 16 residues. Germline assignment: CDR1 KGHDR and CDR2 SFDVKD. V lost 0 bases and J 3 bases, leaving 10 bases between the germline ends. CDR3 nucleotide sequence: TGTGCCACCAGTGATTTGGCCGGGGGCGACACCGGGGAGCTGTTTTTT. Amino acids: CATSDLAGGDTGELFF.

This clonotype was seen a few times. The rearrangement joins TRBV3-1 to TRBJ2-1; D uncertain. The germline V gene encodes CDR1 LGHDT and CDR2 YNNKEL (reference sequence). Trimming left V 3 bases short and J 0 bases short, with 9 bases between. This CDR3 has 15 amino acids. The CDR3 sequence: CASSHFSSSYNEQFF. CDR3 nucleotides: TGTGCCAGCAGCCATTTTAGCAGCTCCTACAATGAGCAGTTCTTC.

This clonotype was detected only a few times. V gene TRBV15 combines with J gene TRBJ2-3; D may be TRBD2 (7 bases). The CDR3 consists of 19 residues. Trimming removed 3 bases at V and 3 bases at J, with 25 bases between. Germline V gives CDR1 LNHNV, CDR2 YYDKDF (reference sequence). DNA for the CDR3: TGTGCCACCAGCAGGCCCCAGGGAGGGGGGCCAACAAAGACAGATACGCAGTATTTT. It is translated as CATSRPQGGGPTKTDTQYF.

The V call is TRBV6-1, the J call TRBJ2-5, with TRBD1 matching 7 bases. The germline CDR1 and CDR2 sequences are MNHNS and SASEGT. The CDR3 spans 16 residues. Trimming removed 3 bases from V and 1 base from J; junction bases left unmatched: 8. Here the CDR3 reads CASSDGAGTAQETQYF. CDR3 in DNA: TGTGCCAGCAGTGATGGGGCCGGGACAGCCCAAGAGACCCAGTACTTC.

The rearrangement uses TRBV15 and TRBJ1-1, with 10 bases lining up with TRBD1. V dropped 3 bases and J dropped 10; count of bases not matched to a gene: 14. The CDR3 contains 16 residues. CDR1 LNHNV and CDR2 YYDKDF come from the germline V gene (reference sequence). CDR3 coding DNA: TGTGCCACCAGCAGTTCTAAACCGGGACAGGGGTCCGGAGCTTTCTTT. Its translation: CATSSSKPGQGSGAFF. The full variable domain, rest sourced from reference TRBV15 and TRBJ1-1, is DAMVIQNPRYQVTQFGKPVTLSCSQTLNHNVMYWYQQKSSQAPKLLFHYYDKDFNNEADTPDNFQSRRPNTSFCFLDIRSPGLGDTAMYLCATSSSKPGQGSGAFFGQGTRLTVV.

This clonotype was seen more than once but under ten times. V usage is TRBV5-1 and J usage is TRBJ2-7, with D unresolved. The V end lost 0 bases, the J end lost 4 bases, and 11 bases lay between the germline ends. Germline values: CDR1 SGHRS, CDR2 YFSETQ. The CDR3 spans 14 residues. The CDR3 DNA reads as TGCGCCAGCAGCTTGGGCCAGTCAGGATACGAGCAGTACTTC. It encodes CASSLGQSGYEQYF.

The V call is TRBV5-5, the J call TRBJ2-5; D may correspond to TRBD1 or TRBD2 (5 bases each). TRBJ2-7 explains the end of the DNA better; the J call may be wrong. CDR1 is SGHKS, CDR2 YYEKEE, per germline (reference sequence). The CDR3 length is 15 residues. Here the CDR3 reads CASSSTAVIKYEQYF. CDR3 DNA sequence: TGTGCCAGCAGCTCGACAGCGGTTATTAAGTACGAGCAGTACTTC.

The rearrangement links TRBV2 to TRBJ2-6; D unclear. CDR1 and CDR2 (germline): SNHLY, FYNNEI. This CDR3 comprises 15 residues. The V end was cut by 8 bases, the J end by 2 bases, with 13 bases between. This chain's CDR3 is CASRIGAAGANVLTF. Written as DNA, the CDR3 is TGTGCCAGCCGCATAGGCGCTGCTGGGGCCAACGTCCTGACTTTC.

The rearrangement joins TRBV12-5 to TRBJ2-7; the D gene is possibly TRBD1 (5 bases). Germline loops: CDR1 LGHNT, CDR2 FRNRAP. The CDR3 has 16 residues. Trimming took off 0 bases at V and 0 bases at J, with 12 bases between the two ends. CDR3 coding DNA: TGTGCTAGTGGTTTGGTGGTGGGGCAGCGCTCCTACGAGCAGTACTTC. It specifies CASGLVVGQRSYEQYF.

This clonotype occurred a few times. This rearrangement joins TRBV12-3 or TRBV12-4 to TRBJ2-3; 7 nucleotides line up with TRBD2. Trimming removed 7 bases from V and 5 bases from J; junction bases left unmatched: 9. This CDR3 has 14 amino acids. The CDR3 nucleotides read TGTGCCAGCACCTCCCCCCGGGGGGAAGATACGCAGTATTTT. Translation gives CASTSPRGEDTQYF.